This TCR beta chain is drawn from a study of tumor-infiltrating lymphocytes in primary liver carcinoma. For the study at large: Samples had roughly 3.65 to 7.5 million productive TCRbeta reads, comparable between tissue types.

A word on this clonotype: One end of the junction does not line up with germline, which may come from a read error.

Extraction of RNA together with DNA used about 17-34 mg of unsorted bulk tissue. There were only treatment-naive patients, all with chronic HBV infection. In every tumor sample, viable tumor cells made up over 85%. CDR3 length: 15 amino acids. Germline-derived CDR1 and CDR2 are GTSNPN and SVGIG (reference sequence). The template, roughly 0.45 ug total RNA, yielded TCR beta cDNA made with a constant-region primer. Construction of TCR beta libraries relied on three successive nested multiplex PCR rounds employing slightly modified ARM-PCR. PCR rounds one and two used TRBV1-TRBV30 forward primers with a C-beta reverse primer for roughly 9 cycles each. TCRdb passed the multiplex PCR reads through MiXCR, listing each CDR3 protein once. The sample records roughly 91,000 distinct CDR3 sequences, around two thirds being singletons.

The genes are TRBV30 and TRBJ2-6; possibly TRBD1 or TRBD2 for D (6 bases each). This TCR came from an older woman with primary liver carcinoma and hepatitis B virus infection. Sequencing input: liver tumor tissue from sampling region 5. The sample's subset: tumor region T5, tumor centre. CDR3 sequence (DNA): TGTGCATGGTCTTATGGAGGATCGGGGGCCAACGTCATGACTTTC. It codes for CAWSYGGSGANVMTF.